A selection of T cell receptor beta chains follows, all from one sample in a study of control samples from healthy donors and cancer patients. The repertoire was sequenced with immunoSEQ multiplex PCR; TCRdb's copy has only in-frame clones and lacks some. The sample consists of more than 100,000 clones, around nine tenths of them appearing once. Sequenced sample: blood. These receptor sequences come from a man between 18 and 29 years old in good health. Each CDR3 is given with its conserved first and last residue. The D gene is left open where the match is weak. The size field is filled for only some rows; it gives once, few, many or a size class.

J: TRBJ1-6
D: NA
size: NA
V: TRBV6-1
DNA: TGTGCCAGCAGTGACAGGGATAATTCACCCCTCCACTTT
CDR3: CASSDRDNSPLHF

J: TRBJ1-1
D: NA
size: NA
V: TRBV6-5
DNA: TGTGCCAGCAGACAGGGATTCATGGAGAACACTGAAGCTTTCTTT
CDR3: CASRQGFMENTEAFF

J: TRBJ2-3
D: TRBD2
size: NA
V: TRBV2
DNA: TGTGCCAGCAGTGAACTGGGACTAGCGGGAGGTATAGATACGCAGTATTTT
CDR3: CASSELGLAGGIDTQYF

J: TRBJ1-1
D: TRBD1
size: few
V: TRBV6-2/TRBV6-3
DNA: TGTGCCAGCAGTCGCACGGACAGGACTGAAGCTTTCTTT
CDR3: CASSRTDRTEAFF

J: TRBJ1-1
D: NA
size: once
V: TRBV3-1/TRBV3-2
DNA: TGTGCCAGCAGCCAACGCGGGGGGGAGGCTGAAGCTTTCTTT
CDR3: CASSQRGGEAEAFF

J: TRBJ1-2
D: TRBD1
size: NA
V: TRBV6-5
DNA: TGTGCCAGCAGTAACCCAGGGGGGAGCTACACCTTC
CDR3: CASSNPGGSYTF

J: TRBJ2-3
D: NA
size: once
V: TRBV10-3
DNA: TGTGCCATCAGCGAGAGCAACACAGATACGCAGTATTTT
CDR3: CAISESNTDTQYF

J: TRBJ2-2
D: NA
size: NA
V: TRBV25-1
DNA: TGTGCCAGCAGTGAATCAAATGCCCTCACCGGGGAGCTGTTTTTT
CDR3: CASSESNALTGELFF

J: TRBJ2-3
D: TRBD1
size: NA
V: TRBV6-2/TRBV6-3
DNA: TGTGCCAGCAGTTACTCGGCTGGGACAGACACAGATACGCAGTATTTT
CDR3: CASSYSAGTDTDTQYF

J: TRBJ2-3
D: NA
size: NA
V: TRBV7-2
DNA: TGTGCCAGCAGCCCCTTCACAGATACGCAGTATTTT
CDR3: CASSPFTDTQYF